This T cell receptor beta chain was observed in a study of T-cell reconstitution after alpha-beta-depleted transplantation in children. Construction of the TCRbeta library involved unique molecular identifiers. TCRdb reanalysed the PCR reads using MiXCR and keeps one entry per CDR3 protein. The sample has around 600,000 distinct CDR3 sequences, approximately 16% seen once. This CDR3 is built from 13 residues. V was shortened by 2 bases and J by 3 bases, with 8 bases between the two germline ends. Germline V gene sequence: CDR1 DFQATT, CDR2 SNEGSKA (reference sequence). The sequence came from a human donor who donated a stem cell graft to a child with acute myeloid leukemia. The rearrangement links TRBV20-1 to TRBJ1-3; D gene ambiguous. Source: PBMCs from the stem cell graft donor, taken from the stem cell graft. CDR3 DNA sequence: TGCAGTGCTAGACCCCAGGTTGGAAACACCATATATTTT. It is translated as CSARPQVGNTIYF.